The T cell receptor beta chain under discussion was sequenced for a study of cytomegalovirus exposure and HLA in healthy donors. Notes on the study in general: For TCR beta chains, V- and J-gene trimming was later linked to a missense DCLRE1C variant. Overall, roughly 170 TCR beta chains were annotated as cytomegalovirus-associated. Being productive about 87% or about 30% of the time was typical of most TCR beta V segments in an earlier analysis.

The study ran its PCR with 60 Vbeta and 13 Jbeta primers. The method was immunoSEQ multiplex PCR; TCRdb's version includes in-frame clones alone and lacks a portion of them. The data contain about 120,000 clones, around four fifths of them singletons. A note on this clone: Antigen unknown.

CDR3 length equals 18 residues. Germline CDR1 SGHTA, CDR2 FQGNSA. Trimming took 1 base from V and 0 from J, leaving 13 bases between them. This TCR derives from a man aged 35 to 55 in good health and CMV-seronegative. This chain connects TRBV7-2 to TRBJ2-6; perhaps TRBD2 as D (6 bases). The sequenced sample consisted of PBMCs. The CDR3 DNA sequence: TGTGCCAGCAGCTTAGGAGCGTTGGGGGGCTCTGGGGCCAACGTCCTGACTTTC. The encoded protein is CASSLGALGGSGANVLTF.